This T cell receptor (beta chain) was recovered during a study of T-cell reconstitution after alpha-beta-depleted transplantation in children. The TCRbeta library was prepared with unique molecular identifiers. One entry per CDR3 protein, called by TCRdb with MiXCR from the PCR reads. This repertoire shows 700,000 to 950,000 distinct CDR3 sequences, about 15% found once; its top ten account for roughly 5%. Trimming left V 4 bases short and J 5 bases short, with 8 bases between. CDR1 is SNHLY and CDR2 is FYNNEI in the germline V gene. The CDR3 runs 12 residues. The gene calls are TRBV2 and TRBJ2-5; D is uncertain. The clonotype comes from a male patient between 10 and 17 years old who had a stem cell transplant for acute lymphoblastic leukemia, so the T cells may come from the graft donor. This specimen was PBMCs, mostly from graft donor cells, taken 360 days after TCRalphabeta/CD19-depleted stem cell transplant. The CDR3 DNA reads as TGTGCCAGCAGTGGCGTCGGGGAGACCCAGTACTTC. This sequence encodes CASSGVGETQYF.